The 29 T cell receptor beta chains presented below share a single source sample, sequenced in a study of T cell changes during pregnancy in multiple sclerosis. Libraries were prepared by immunoSEQ multiplex PCR; TCRdb keeps only in-frame clonotypes and omits some of them. The table has fewer than 55,000 clones, about 90% seen once; the top ten hold approximately 5%. Sequencing used peripheral blood, obtained after pregnancy. The receptors were sampled from a female donor in good health, enrolled as a control in a pregnancy study.

The chain carries TRBV7-9 and TRBJ2-7; TRBD2 matches at 14 bases. The germline V gene has CDR1 SEHNR and CDR2 FQNEAQ (reference sequence). This CDR3 has 15 residues. Trimming took 6 bases from V and 2 from J; bases not matched to a gene: 3. The CDR3: CASSGLAGGAYEQYF. The CDR3 DNA is TGTGCCAGCAGTGGACTAGCGGGGGGAGCCTACGAGCAGTACTTC.

This rearrangement joins TRBV2 to TRBJ1-5; D is unclear. This CDR3 is built from 13 residues. Looked up from germline, CDR1 is SNHLY and CDR2 is FYNNEI. V was cut by 8 bases and J by 2 bases, with 10 bases left in between. In nucleotides, the CDR3 is TGTGCCAGCGGTGGGGAGGGCAATCAGCCCCAGCATTTT. It codes for CASGGEGNQPQHF. The variable domain in full, with the rest retrieved from reference TRBV2 and TRBJ1-5, is EPEVTQTPSHQVTQMGQEVILRCVPISNHLYFYWYRQILGQKVEFLVSFYNNEISEKSEIFDDQFSVERPDGSNFTLKIRSTKLEDSAMYFCASGGEGNQPQHFGDGTRLSIL.

The chain joins TRBV6-5 to TRBJ1-3; no clear D gene. The CDR3 is made up of 12 amino acids. V was trimmed by 11 bases and J by 7 bases, leaving 15 bases between them. The germline gives CDR1 MNHEY, CDR2 SVGAGI. The CDR3 here is CAVRDRDNTIYF. In nucleotides, the CDR3 is TGTGCCGTCCGGGATCGAGACAACACCATATATTTT.

This rearrangement joins TRBV6-1 to TRBJ1-6; no firm D call. Trimming left V 2 bases short and J 10 bases short, with 9 bases between. CDR1 MNHNS and CDR2 SASEGT come from the germline V gene. The CDR3 is 13 residues long. The CDR3 DNA reads TGTGCCAGCAGTGAATGGGAGGTCTCACCCCTCCACTTT. Protein product: CASSEWEVSPLHF.

V usage is TRBV6-1 and J usage is TRBJ2-7; D remains ambiguous. Trimming removed 8 bases at V and 2 bases at J, with 10 bases between. Germline V gives CDR1 MNHNS, CDR2 SASEGT. The length of the CDR3 is 12 residues. CDR3 nucleotides: TGTGCCAGCGACACAAGCCCCTACGAGCAGTACTTC. Translating it yields CASDTSPYEQYF.

The gene calls are TRBV5-6 and TRBJ1-6; D not resolved. The CDR3 totals 16 residues. V was cut by 3 bases and J by 7 bases, with 17 bases left in between. CDR1 SGHDT and CDR2 YYEEEE come from the germline V gene. The CDR3 here is CASSSNREGWNSPLHF. CDR3 nucleotide sequence: TGTGCCAGCAGCTCCAACAGAGAAGGATGGAATTCACCCCTCCACTTT.

This clone is a singleton in its sample. The chain uses TRBV6-6 and TRBJ2-3, with D unresolved. Trimming stripped 5 bases from V and 2 bases from J, with 2 bases between. This CDR3 contains 11 residues. The germline V gene has CDR1 MNHNY and CDR2 SVGAGI (reference sequence). The CDR3: CASSHTDTQYF. The CDR3 DNA reads TGTGCCAGCAGTCACACAGATACGCAGTATTTT.

The rearrangement links TRBV5-1 to TRBJ1-1; perhaps TRBD1 as D (5 bases). The CDR3 covers 15 residues. Germline V gene data show CDR1 as SGHRS and CDR2 as YFSETQ. Trimming shortened V by 4 bases and J by 6 bases, and 19 bases separated the two germline ends. CDR3 residues: CASSHDGGVLSEAFF. The CDR3 DNA reads TGCGCCAGCAGCCACGACGGGGGGGTGCTCTCTGAAGCTTTCTTT.

V is TRBV9 and J is TRBJ2-1; 7 nucleotides align to TRBD2. This CDR3 region has 15 residues. Looked up from germline, CDR1 is SGDLS and CDR2 is YYNGEE. Trimming at V came to 7 bases and at J to 6 bases, leaving 13 bases not matched to a gene. The CDR3 DNA reads TGTGCCAGCGGAAAAGCGGGGCCGGGAATCAATGAGCAGTTCTTC. It is translated as CASGKAGPGINEQFF. Drawing the rest from reference TRBV9 and TRBJ2-1, the complete variable domain is DSGVTQTPKHLITATGQRVTLRCSPRSGDLSVYWYQQSLDQGLQFLIQYYNGEERAKGNILERFSAQQFPDLHSELNLSSLELGDSALYFCASGKAGPGINEQFFGPGTRLTVL.

The chain's CDR3 is CAWSSGTGVDTQYF. DNA of the CDR3: TGTGCCTGGAGTTCCGGGACAGGGGTAGATACGCAGTATTTT. This chain joins TRBV30 and TRBJ2-3, with 10 bases that match TRBD1. Germline V gene data show CDR1 as GTSNPN and CDR2 as SVGIG (reference sequence). The CDR3 is made up of 14 amino acids. The J segment lost 5 bases and the V segment lost 2 bases, leaving 4 bases of the junction unmatched.

The chain has TRBV30 and TRBJ1-1; D not resolved. Trimming removed 0 bases from V and 6 bases from J, with 14 bases in between. The germline gives CDR1 GTSNPN, CDR2 SVGIG (reference sequence). The CDR3 loop spans 14 amino acids. The CDR3 protein is CAWSVGRGASEAFF. CDR3 in DNA: TGTGCCTGGAGTGTAGGGCGGGGAGCGTCTGAAGCTTTCTTT.

This clone turned up a few times. The chain is built from TRBV7-2 and TRBJ2-7, with TRBD2 matching over 12 bases. Germline assignment: CDR1 SGHTA and CDR2 FQGNSA. After removal of 5 bases from V and 2 bases from J, the junction contained 7 bases not matched to a gene. The CDR3 has 16 residues. The CDR3 DNA reads TGTGCCAGCAGCCCTGCCGGGACTAGCGGGCCCTACGAGCAGTACTTC. Its protein is CASSPAGTSGPYEQYF.

The chain carries TRBV4-1 and TRBJ1-3; no definite D call. The length of the CDR3 is 16 residues. Germline V gene sequence: CDR1 MGHRA, CDR2 YSYEKL. Trimming pared 1 base from V and 8 bases from J, leaving 18 bases between. This CDR3 is CASSQAAGTTGDTIYF. CDR3 sequence (DNA): TGCGCCAGCAGCCAAGCGGCGGGCACAACGGGAGACACCATATATTTT.

V gene TRBV14 combines with J gene TRBJ1-1; unclear D gene. The ends were cut back, 1 base at V and 4 bases at J, with 7 bases in the middle. Germline V gene data show CDR1 as SGHDN and CDR2 as FVKESK. The CDR3 has 13 residues. The CDR3 DNA reads TGTGCCAGCAGCCAAGCAGGTAGCACTGAAGCTTTCTTT. It specifies CASSQAGSTEAFF.

V is TRBV4-2 and J is TRBJ1-5; D may be TRBD1 (5 bases). The germline V gene has CDR1 LGHNA and CDR2 YNFKEQ. V shed 3 bases and J shed 7 bases, with 22 bases lying between them. The CDR3 covers 17 residues. CDR3 DNA sequence: TGTGCCAGCAGCCACCCGGGGGAGTCGGGGTGGGAGCAGCCCCAGCATTTT. Amino acids: CASSHPGESGWEQPQHF.

This chain uses TRBV7-6 with TRBJ2-5; D uncertain. Between the trimmed V and J ends, which lost 5 bases and 3 bases, there was a span of 7 bases. CDR3 length: 12 residues. From germline, CDR1 is SGHVS and CDR2 FNYEAQ. The CDR3 coding sequence is TGTGCCAGCAGCCTGGGCGAAGAGACCCAGTACTTC. This sequence encodes CASSLGEETQYF.

This chain joins TRBV9 and TRBJ1-2, with D maybe TRBD1 (5 bases). Germline CDR1 and CDR2: SGDLS and YYNGEE. Trimming took 1 base from V and 8 from J, leaving 18 bases between them. The CDR3 runs to 15 residues. The CDR3 DNA follows: TGTGCCAGCAGCGTACAGGGTTCTCTGGGTTACGGCTACACCTTC. This codes for CASSVQGSLGYGYTF.

The chain recombines TRBV6-5 with TRBJ2-7, with TRBD2 matching over 7 bases. The ends lost 2 bases at V and 5 bases at J; junction bases unmatched: 9. CDR3 size: 15 residues. Per the germline V gene, CDR1 is MNHEY and CDR2 is SVGAGI. The CDR3 sequence is CASSYGRLADHEQYF. Here the CDR3 DNA reads TGTGCCAGCAGTTACGGCAGGCTAGCGGACCACGAGCAGTACTTC.

The chain carries TRBV4-2 and TRBJ1-2; D is uncertain. Deletions cut 3 bases from V and 3 bases from J, with 11 bases between. Germline-derived CDR1 and CDR2 are LGHNA and YNFKEQ. This CDR3 has 14 residues. The CDR3, as DNA: TGTGCCAGCAGCCACCGACAACCGGACTATGGCTACACCTTC. The encoded protein is CASSHRQPDYGYTF.

The chain joins TRBV2 to TRBJ1-6; no reliable D call. This CDR3 has 14 residues. The germline V and J ends were trimmed by 6 bases and 6 bases, with 12 bases remaining between them. Per the germline V gene, CDR1 is SNHLY and CDR2 is FYNNEI. The CDR3 nucleotides are TGTGCCAGCAGACCGGGAGGAACTAATTCACCCCTCCACTTT. This codes for CASRPGGTNSPLHF.

The CDR3 here is CASSDAVSGVNYNEQFF. The CDR3 nucleotides are TGTGCCAGCAGTGATGCGGTTAGCGGAGTAAACTACAATGAGCAGTTCTTC. The J gene is TRBJ2-1, the V gene TRBV25-1; tentatively, D is TRBD2 (6 bases). This CDR3 contains 17 residues. The V end lost 3 bases, the J end lost 3 bases, and 18 bases lay between the germline ends. Germline V lookup: CDR1 MGHDK, CDR2 SYGVNS.

The gene calls are TRBV6-1 and TRBJ1-2; perhaps TRBD1 as D (6 bases). The CDR3 is 14 residues long. With 2 bases removed from V and 8 bases from J, the gap between germline ends came to 15 bases. Germline-derived CDR1 and CDR2 are MNHNS and SASEGT. CDR3 nucleotide sequence: TGTGCCAGCAGTGAAAAGGGGGGGGAGGCAGGCTACACCTTC. Amino acids: CASSEKGGEAGYTF.

This clone has only a few counts. The rearrangement joins TRBV6-4 to TRBJ2-2; 9 bases are shared with TRBD2. V lost 0 bases, J lost 5 bases, and 4 bases stayed unmatched. The CDR3 length is 16 residues. Germline V gives CDR1 MRHNA, CDR2 SNTAGT. The CDR3 reads CASSDSAGGGTGELFF. In DNA, the CDR3 is TGTGCCAGCAGTGACTCTGCGGGAGGGGGTACCGGGGAGCTGTTTTTT.

This sequence joins TRBV9 and TRBJ2-3; D unclear. This CDR3 is built from 15 residues. Trimming stripped 0 bases from V and 4 bases from J, with 12 bases between. From germline, CDR1 is SGDLS and CDR2 YYNGEE. CDR3 DNA: TGTGCCAGCAGCGTAGCGCTACTACGGGCAGATACGCAGTATTTT. Encoded protein: CASSVALLRADTQYF.

The V and J genes are TRBV11-2 and TRBJ1-2; tentative D call: TRBD1 (6 bases). This CDR3 is 15 amino acids long. CDR1 SGHAT and CDR2 FQNNGV come from the germline V gene. V was trimmed by 5 bases and J by 5 bases, leaving 18 bases between them. The CDR3 spells CASSPARGIAYGYTF. For the CDR3, the DNA is TGTGCCAGCAGCCCAGCCAGGGGCATCGCTTATGGCTACACCTTC. Complete variable domain (other parts from reference TRBV11-2 and TRBJ1-2): EAGVAQSPRYKIIEKRQSVAFWCNPISGHATLYWYQQILGQGPKLLIQFQNNGVVDDSQLPKDRFSAERLKGVDSTLKIQPAKLEDSAVYLCASSPARGIAYGYTFGSGTRLTVV.

The chain carries TRBV5-5 and TRBJ1-1; 7 nucleotides agree with TRBD1. The CDR3 covers 14 residues. V was clipped by 0 bases and J by 7 bases; unmatched bases: 6. Germline V gene data show CDR1 as SGHKS and CDR2 as YYEKEE (reference sequence). The CDR3 bases are TGTGCCAGCAGCTTGGGACAGGGAGCATATGAAGCTTTCTTT. It is translated as CASSLGQGAYEAFF.

V is TRBV15 and J is TRBJ1-6, with TRBD1 as a possible D gene (5 bases). The germline V and J ends were trimmed by 3 bases and 9 bases, with 12 bases remaining between them. This CDR3 is 14 amino acids long. Germline V gives CDR1 LNHNV, CDR2 YYDKDF (reference sequence). The CDR3 bases are TGTGCCACCAGCAGCCTAGGGGATCTTTCACCCCTCCACTTT. Residues: CATSSLGDLSPLHF.

The gene calls are TRBV6-1 and TRBJ2-2; D gene unclear. V was shortened by 8 bases and J by 1 base, with 11 bases between the two germline ends. This CDR3 has 14 residues. Germline V gene data show CDR1 as MNHNS and CDR2 as SASEGT. For the CDR3, the DNA is TGTGCCAGCCTACTGACGGGGAACACCGGGGAGCTGTTTTTT. It encodes CASLLTGNTGELFF.

V gene TRBV7-9 combines with J gene TRBJ2-7, with D perhaps TRBD2 (7 bases). The CDR3 runs 14 residues. Trimming cost V 4 bases and J 9 bases, with 19 bases left between them. CDR1 SEHNR and CDR2 FQNEAQ come from the germline V gene (reference sequence). DNA for the CDR3: TGTGCCAGCAGCTCGTCGGGGGGCGAATCCCTGCAGTACTTC. Its translation is CASSSSGGESLQYF.